These 19 T cell receptor beta chains were all obtained from the same sample, sequenced in a study of shared clonotypes between healthy human individuals. TCRdb's copy holds only in-frame clones and misses some; the assay was immunoSEQ multiplex PCR. The data hold 2 million to 3 million clones, with 90% to 95% observed a single time. The sample comprised naive CD4+ T cells sorted from blood. Indicated subset: CD45RA+ positively selected. The receptor set was obtained from a man younger than 30 in good health.

This clone came up a few times. The chain couples TRBV27 to TRBJ1-5; the D is unclear. The CDR3 has 14 residues. Trimming left V 6 bases short and J 7 bases short, with 16 bases between. From germline, CDR1 is MNHEY and CDR2 SMNVEV (reference sequence). CDR3 sequence (DNA): TGTGCCAGCAGCCCGATAAACAGCGGGCAGCCCCAGCATTTT. As protein: CASSPINSGQPQHF.

V usage is TRBV11-2 and J usage is TRBJ2-7; the D is unclear. Looked up from germline, CDR1 is SGHAT and CDR2 is FQNNGV. The CDR3 sequence is 15 residues long. Trimming took off 4 bases at V and 3 bases at J, with 16 bases between the two ends. The CDR3 DNA reads TGTGCCAGCAGCTCCACCCCCCACAACAGCTACGAGCAGTACTTC. Protein sequence: CASSSTPHNSYEQYF.

The chain links TRBV18 to TRBJ1-2; weak D call: TRBD1 (6 bases). This CDR3 is 15 amino acids long. CDR1 is KGHSH, CDR2 LQKENI, per germline. Deletions cut 3 bases from V and 0 bases from J, with 11 bases between. The CDR3, as DNA: TGTGCCAGCTCACCCGGACAGCATTCTAACTATGGCTACACCTTC. Amino acid sequence: CASSPGQHSNYGYTF. Based on the CDR3 plus reference TRBV18 and TRBJ1-2, the full variable domain is NAGVMQNPRHLVRRRGQEARLRCSPMKGHSHVYWYRQLPEEGLKFMVYLQKENIIDESGMPKERFSAEFPKEGPSILRIQQVVRGDSAAYFCASSPGQHSNYGYTFGSGTRLTVV.

CDR3 region: CASSGRGSSYEQYF. CDR3 nucleotide sequence: TGCGCCAGCAGTGGCAGGGGGTCCTCCTACGAGCAGTACTTC. The chain carries TRBV10-2 and TRBJ2-7; the match to TRBD1 covers 7 bases. CDR3 length: 14 residues. CDR1 WSHSY and CDR2 SAAADI come from the germline V gene. V shed 4 bases, J shed 0 bases, and the junction held 3 bases outside the gene matches.

The chain carries TRBV18 and TRBJ2-7, with 10 bases matching TRBD2. With V trimmed by 3 bases and J by 3 bases, 2 bases remained unmatched. CDR1 is KGHSH, CDR2 LQKENI, per germline. This CDR3 spans 14 amino acids. For the CDR3, the DNA is TGTGCCAGCTCACCGGTAGCGGGAGGCTACGAGCAGTACTTC. Translation gives CASSPVAGGYEQYF.

The chain employs TRBV30 and TRBJ1-3, with no clear D. The V gene's germline CDR1 is GTSNPN and CDR2 SVGIG (reference sequence). There are 15 residues in the CDR3. The V end was cut by 0 bases, the J end by 0 bases, with 9 bases between. The CDR3 loop reads CAWSVHSSSGNTIYF. CDR3 coding DNA: TGTGCCTGGAGTGTACACAGTAGCTCTGGAAACACCATATATTTT.

The chain has TRBV4-1 and TRBJ2-5; 10 bases line up with TRBD2. With V trimmed by 5 bases and J by 6 bases, 6 bases remained unmatched. From germline, CDR1 is MGHRA and CDR2 YSYEKL. The CDR3 consists of 14 residues. CDR3 nucleotides: TGCGCCAGCAGCGGGTCTAGCGGGAGTAAGACCCAGTACTTC. It encodes CASSGSSGSKTQYF.

The genes are TRBV29-1 and TRBJ2-5; D may be TRBD2 (5 bases). V was shortened by 6 bases and J by 5 bases, with 16 bases between the two germline ends. The CDR3 consists of 13 residues. CDR1 is SQVTM, CDR2 ANQGSEA, per germline. This CDR3 reads CSVKASGGETQYF. The CDR3 bases are TGCAGCGTCAAGGCCAGCGGTGGGGAGACCCAGTACTTC.

The chain employs TRBV7-9 and TRBJ2-7; D gene uncertain. The CDR3 sequence is 13 residues long. The germline V and J ends were trimmed by 7 bases and 6 bases, with 16 bases remaining between them. Germline V CDR1 and CDR2: SEHNR, FQNEAQ (reference sequence). DNA for the CDR3: TGTGCCAGCAACTACCTAGGGTTCAGCGAGCAGTACTTC. This encodes CASNYLGFSEQYF.

V usage is TRBV19 and J usage is TRBJ2-2, with D perhaps matching TRBD2 (6 bases). V was clipped by 5 bases and J by 6 bases, with 13 bases between them. Germline CDR1 reads LNHDA; CDR2 reads SQIVND (reference sequence). This CDR3 spans 14 amino acids. CDR3 in DNA: TGTGCCAGTAGTTCACAGCGGGCGGCCGGGGAGCTGTTTTTT. This gives the protein CASSSQRAAGELFF.

The chain uses TRBV5-3 and TRBJ2-7; the D gene is possibly TRBD1 (5 bases). TRBV5-3 is an open reading frame whose function is uncertain. The CDR3 runs 13 residues. Deletions cut 4 bases from V and 3 bases from J, with 11 bases between. CDR3 nucleotides: TGTGCCAGAAGCCTTAGGACAATCTACGAGCAGTACTTC. This sequence encodes CARSLRTIYEQYF.

The chain carries TRBV7-2 and TRBJ1-6; possible D gene TRBD1, 6 bases. Germline lookup yields CDR1 SGHTA and CDR2 FQGNSA. This CDR3 contains 15 residues. V lost 6 bases to trimming and J lost 7 bases, with 16 bases between them. In DNA form, the CDR3 reads TGTGCCAGCAGTTCGACCCGGGACACAAATTCACCCCTCCACTTT. Translating gives CASSSTRDTNSPLHF.

This chain uses TRBV30 with TRBJ1-5; TRBD1 might be the D (6 bases). V was shortened by 1 base and J by 3 bases, with 10 bases between the two germline ends. The CDR3 loop spans 14 amino acids. CDR1 and CDR2 from the germline V gene are GTSNPN and SVGIG (reference sequence). The chain's CDR3 is CAWSDGTFNQPQHF. The CDR3 DNA follows: TGTGCCTGGAGTGATGGGACATTCAATCAGCCCCAGCATTTT.

The chain employs TRBV7-2 and TRBJ2-7, with TRBD2 identical over 8 bases. V lost 1 base to trimming and J lost 3 bases; unmatched junction nucleotides: 11. The CDR3 consists of 17 residues. Germline assignment: CDR1 SGHTA and CDR2 FQGNSA. The CDR3 DNA reads as TGTGCCAGCAGCTTAGAAGGTAGCGGGATGATCGGCTACGAGCAGTACTTC. Translated, it gives CASSLEGSGMIGYEQYF.

The chain carries TRBV7-6 and TRBJ2-1; D tentatively reads TRBD1 or TRBD2 (5 bases each). CDR3 length equals 14 residues. V gave up 0 bases and J gave up 10 bases, with 13 bases separating them. Germline V gene lookup returns CDR1 SGHVS and CDR2 FNYEAQ. The DNA for the CDR3 is TGTGCCAGCAGCTTAGCCCCCCGGGGCCAGGAGCAGTTCTTC. It is translated as CASSLAPRGQEQFF.

This rearrangement joins TRBV5-1 to TRBJ1-6; D is ambiguous. Trimming stripped 4 bases from V and 2 bases from J, with 10 bases between. CDR3 length: 15 residues. The germline CDR1 and CDR2 sequences are SGHRS and YFSETQ. In DNA form, the CDR3 reads TGCGCCAGCAGCCGTGACGGACCCTATAATTCACCCCTCCACTTT. Encoded protein: CASSRDGPYNSPLHF.

This clone was recorded once. The chain links TRBV11-3 to TRBJ2-2; no definite D call. Germline-derived CDR1 and CDR2 are SGHNT and YENEEA. V lost 0 bases to trimming and J lost 7 bases, with 3 bases between them. The CDR3 is 12 amino acids. CDR3 amino acids: CASSLDGGELFF. The CDR3 bases are TGTGCCAGCAGCTTAGACGGCGGGGAGCTGTTTTTT.

The genes are TRBV9 and TRBJ2-3; possibly TRBD1 for D (6 bases). CDR1 is SGDLS and CDR2 is YYNGEE in the germline V gene. The ends were cut back, 2 bases at V and 4 bases at J, with 17 bases in the middle. CDR3 size: 16 residues. The CDR3 spells CASSVTGSSRADTQYF. The CDR3 DNA reads TGTGCCAGCAGCGTTACAGGGTCTTCCCGAGCAGATACGCAGTATTTT.

This chain's CDR3 is CATRGGGGGGETQYF. The CDR3, as DNA: TGCGCCACCAGGGGAGGGGGAGGAGGAGGAGAGACCCAGTACTTC. The chain joins TRBV5-1 to TRBJ2-5; tentatively, D is TRBD2 (7 bases). The V and J ends lost 9 bases and 4 bases respectively, with 22 bases between them. CDR1 is SGHRS and CDR2 is YFSETQ in the germline V gene. This CDR3 contains 15 residues.